This T cell receptor beta chain was documented in a study of T cell changes during pregnancy in multiple sclerosis. This table comes from immunoSEQ multiplex PCR, and its TCRdb copy is limited to in-frame clones, with some not included. The table lists over 70,000 clones, 85% to 95% of them singletons, with 3.5% to 4.5% in the top ten. The TCR was taken from a female donor with multiple sclerosis, enrolled in a pregnancy study. The starting material was peripheral blood, obtained in the first trimester of pregnancy.

The CDR3 sequence is CASSIESGGPVEQYF. The CDR3 nucleotides read TGTGCCAGTAGTATAGAGTCGGGGGGGCCTGTCGAGCAGTACTTC. The chain is built from TRBV19 and TRBJ2-7, with 8 positions matching TRBD2. Per germline, CDR1 LNHDA and CDR2 SQIVND (reference sequence). The trim removed 0 bases at V and 6 bases at J, leaving 7 bases unmatched. CDR3 size: 15 residues.